This TCR beta chain emerged from a study of TIL therapy for anti-PD-1-resistant metastatic lung cancer. Study background: Tumor harvest preceded PD-1/PD-L1 blockade, followed by nivolumab treatment.

The CDR3 runs to 16 residues. Germline lookup yields CDR1 MDHEN and CDR2 SYDVKM. The V segment lost 6 bases and the J segment 2 bases; nucleotides outside the gene matches: 12. Sequencing used immunoSEQ v3. Survey-level samples got 2 million or so read pairs; deep-level samples got roughly 5-6 million. Repertoires were generated with immunoSEQ multiplex PCR, while TCRdb's copy carries only in-frame clones and drops some. The sample has fewer than 65,000 clones, 81% seen once; the top ten hold roughly 3%. Remarks on this clone: Its antigen is still unknown.

The time point denotes: pre-treatment sample, taken before nivolumab and TIL therapy. The study, taken as a whole, reports: The baseline peripheral repertoire was partially replaced by infused TIL clonotypes that later decayed.

V and J are TRBV28 and TRBJ2-7; 8 nucleotides line up with TRBD2. The TCR sequence derives from a person between 25 and 79 years old with non-small cell lung cancer. The sequencing here drew on blood, taken at baseline. The DNA of the CDR3 is TGTGCCAGCAGGCGCCCGGGAGGGGGTGTGACCTACGAGCAGTACTTC. Translation gives CASRRPGGGVTYEQYF.